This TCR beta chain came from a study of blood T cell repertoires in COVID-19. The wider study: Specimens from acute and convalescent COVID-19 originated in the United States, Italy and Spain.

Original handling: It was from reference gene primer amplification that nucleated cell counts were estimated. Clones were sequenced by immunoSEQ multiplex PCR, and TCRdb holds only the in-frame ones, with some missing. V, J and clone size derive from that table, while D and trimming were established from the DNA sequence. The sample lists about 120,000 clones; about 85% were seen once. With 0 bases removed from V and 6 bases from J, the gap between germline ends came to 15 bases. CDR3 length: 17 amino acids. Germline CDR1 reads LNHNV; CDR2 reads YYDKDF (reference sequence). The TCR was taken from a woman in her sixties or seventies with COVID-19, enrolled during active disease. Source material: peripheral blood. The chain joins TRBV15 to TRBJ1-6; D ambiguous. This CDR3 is CATSRDPTPRPNSPLHF. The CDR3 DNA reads TGTGCCACCAGCAGAGATCCCACACCCCGCCCTAATTCACCCCTCCACTTT. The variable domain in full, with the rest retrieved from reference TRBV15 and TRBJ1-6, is DAMVIQNPRYQVTQFGKPVTLSCSQTLNHNVMYWYQQKSSQAPKLLFHYYDKDFNNEADTPDNFQSRRPNTSFCFLDIRSPGLGDTAMYLCATSRDPTPRPNSPLHFGNGTRLTVT.